Sequencing of this T cell receptor beta chain was carried out in a study of T-cell reconstitution after alpha-beta-depleted transplantation in children. Whole-study findings and limits: At one year after transplant, newly produced T cells mostly accounted for T-cell counts and diversity.

Preparation of the TCRbeta library was carried out with unique molecular identifiers. TCRdb re-called the PCR reads through MiXCR, storing one row per CDR3 protein. In the table there are around 130,000 distinct CDR3 sequences, roughly 9.7% of which are singletons. For this clonotype: What it recognizes is unknown.

Sequencing used PBMCs, mostly from graft donor cells, obtained 180 days after TCRalphabeta/CD19-depleted stem cell transplant. The TCR was taken from a girl under three years old who had a stem cell transplant for combined immunodeficiency, so the T cells may come from the graft donor.

The CDR3 region is CASRGSGSLSYEQYF. CDR3 bases: TGTGCCAGCAGGGGTAGCGGGAGTTTGTCCTACGAGCAGTACTTC. V usage is TRBV12-3 or TRBV12-4 and J usage is TRBJ2-7; 9 bases match TRBD2. The length of the CDR3 is 15 residues. V lost 6 bases and J lost 1; bases outside the gene matches: 7.